Listed here is a single TCR beta chain. Other nucleotide sequences from this sample produce the same CDR3. This record comes from a study of PD-L1 blockade in urothelial cancer. Study information: Males with bladder-origin urothelial cancer constituted about 85% of the 29 patients.

Time point here: pretreatment peripheral blood. Some clones are missing from TCRdb's copy, which holds only in-frame ones; the method was immunoSEQ multiplex PCR. The table has approximately 63,000 clones, 75% to 90% seen once. The CDR3 has 12 residues. Per germline, CDR1 SGHRS and CDR2 YFSETQ. Trimming left V 4 bases short and J 2 bases short, with 6 bases between. The sequence came from a man aged 65 to 79 with urothelial cancer. V gene TRBV5-1 combines with J gene TRBJ2-5, with no clear D. The sequencing used PBMCs, collected around atezolizumab (anti-PD-L1) treatment. The CDR3 sequence: CASSLLQETQYF. The CDR3 DNA reads TGCGCCAGCAGCCTACTACAAGAGACCCAGTACTTC.